Detailed here is one T cell receptor (beta chain). No antigen is known for it. This sample was taken from a study of blood T cells in healthy people across ages. About 9.9 milliliters of peripheral blood were drawn from each donor. The V gene's germline CDR1 is LNHNV and CDR2 YYDKDF (reference sequence). There are 16 residues in the CDR3. Unmatched junction bases numbered 6, after V lost 0 bases and J lost 7 bases. Study outcomes and limitations: More naive CD4+ cells and higher diversity marked long-lived donors relative to aged donors. Getting older went along with TCR beta diversity per million T cells dropping roughly linearly.

A sample-barcoded 5' primer and a J-beta primer mix were used in a second PCR of roughly 7 to 12 cycles. MiXCR was run by TCRdb on the 5' RACE reads, yielding one entry per CDR3 protein. The table shows roughly 830,000 distinct CDR3 sequences, with approximately 67% occurring only once. J is TRBJ1-4 and V is TRBV15; 9 bases match TRBD1. The TCR originated in a man between 25 and 39 years old in good health. The sequencing sample was made of blood. CDR3 coding DNA: TGTGCCACCAGCAGAGATGCCGGGACAGGGAGTGAAAAACTGTTTTTT. Protein product: CATSRDAGTGSEKLFF.